What follows is one TCR beta chain and its context. The record originates from a study of cytomegalovirus exposure and HLA in healthy donors. Study in general: Genotyping of 398 donors showed that around 81% belonged to the Caucasian-associated ancestry cluster.

The CDR3 loop spans 14 amino acids. J was trimmed by 7 bases and V by 2 bases; bases with no gene match: 2. Germline CDR1 and CDR2: SGHTA and FQGTGA. Amplification used 60 Vbeta primers and 13 Jbeta primers. The method was immunoSEQ multiplex PCR; TCRdb's version includes in-frame clones alone and lacks a portion of them. This sample has around 160,000 clones; approximately 71% occur once, and the top ten carry over 1.2%. The chain recombines TRBV7-3 with TRBJ1-6; 7 bases fit TRBD1. The specimen was PBMCs. This sequence was found in a man aged 50 to 59 in good health and CMV-seronegative. CDR3 loop: CASSLQGVNSPLHF. The CDR3 nucleotides read TGTGCCAGCAGCTTACAGGGGGTAAATTCACCCCTCCACTTT.